What follows are 18 T cell receptor beta chains derived from one specimen sequenced in a study of PD-L1 blockade in urothelial cancer. Only in-frame clones appear in the TCRdb table, and some are missing; sequencing was by immunoSEQ multiplex PCR. The sample lists about 39,000 clones, around nine tenths occurring once. This specimen consisted of PBMCs, obtained around atezolizumab (anti-PD-L1) treatment. The receptors were sampled from a man in his sixties with urothelial cancer.

The rearrangement uses TRBV6-5 and TRBJ1-1, with 7 bases fitting TRBD1. The CDR3 covers 13 residues. Trimming took 4 bases from V and 4 from J; bases not matched to a gene: 3. CDR1 MNHEY and CDR2 SVGAGI come from the germline V gene. CDR3 region: CASSFTGATEAFF. In DNA form, the CDR3 reads TGTGCCAGCAGTTTTACAGGGGCCACTGAAGCTTTCTTT.

V is TRBV11-2 and J is TRBJ1-1; D is possibly TRBD1 (5 bases). The V gene lost 3 bases and the J gene lost 1 base, with 6 bases spanning the gap. The germline CDR1 and CDR2 sequences are SGHAT and FQNNGV. The CDR3 spans 13 residues. The CDR3 nucleotides read TGTGCCAGCAGCTTTGGGGCGAACACTGAAGCTTTCTTT. Amino acids: CASSFGANTEAFF.

The chain couples TRBV5-5 to TRBJ2-7; TRBD2 agrees at 11 bases. The CDR3 extends over 15 amino acids. The V gene end was trimmed by 0 bases and the J gene end by 5 bases; junction bases not matched to a gene: 4. Germline V lookup: CDR1 SGHKS, CDR2 YYEKEE (reference sequence). The CDR3 reads CASSLVVAGGNEQYF. In DNA form, the CDR3 reads TGTGCCAGCAGCTTGGTGGTAGCGGGAGGGAACGAGCAGTACTTC.

This chain joins TRBV7-9 and TRBJ2-7, with TRBD1 as a possible D gene (5 bases). CDR3 size: 16 residues. V was shortened by 5 bases and J by 4 bases, with 21 bases between the two germline ends. Germline V CDR1 and CDR2: SEHNR, FQNEAQ (reference sequence). The CDR3 region is CASSQFGARGNYEQYF. The CDR3 bases are TGTGCCAGCAGCCAATTTGGGGCAAGGGGAAATTACGAGCAGTACTTC.

In its sample, this clone was seen once. The chain is built from TRBV10-3 and TRBJ2-5; 7 bases map to TRBD1. The CDR3 has 13 residues. The junction had 5 bases not matched to a gene; V was cut back by 5 bases and J by 5 bases. Germline lookup yields CDR1 ENHRY and CDR2 SYGVKD. In DNA form, the CDR3 reads TGTGCCATCAGTACCAGGGGACAGGAGACCCAGTACTTC. Protein product: CAISTRGQETQYF.

The chain recombines TRBV9 with TRBJ2-5; D is undetermined. Germline assignment: CDR1 SGDLS and CDR2 YYNGEE. V dropped 4 bases and J dropped 6 bases, with 13 bases sitting between them. The CDR3 length is 13 residues. CDR3 DNA sequence: TGTGCCAGCAGCCAAGAGGCCCGCCAGACCCAGTACTTC. Encoded protein: CASSQEARQTQYF.

This chain links TRBV10-3 with TRBJ1-1; 10 positions match TRBD1. The CDR3 loop spans 19 amino acids. The V and J ends lost 4 bases and 2 bases, in that order; junction bases with no gene match: 16. Germline CDR1 ENHRY, CDR2 SYGVKD. CDR3 amino acids: CAISGAFFPGQGFNTEAFF. Here the CDR3 DNA reads TGTGCCATCAGTGGAGCCTTCTTTCCGGGACAGGGGTTTAACACTGAAGCTTTCTTT.

This clone was seen more than once but under ten times. The chain uses TRBV5-1 and TRBJ1-1; D gene unclear. V was shortened by 2 bases and J by 6 bases, with 14 bases between the two germline ends. This CDR3 has 14 residues. Germline V gene lookup returns CDR1 SGHRS and CDR2 YFSETQ. CDR3 protein: CASSFHQDDPEAFF. In nucleotides, the CDR3 is TGCGCCAGCAGCTTTCATCAGGATGACCCTGAAGCTTTCTTT.

The chain employs TRBV7-3 and TRBJ2-5; possibly TRBD1 for D (6 bases). Germline lookup yields CDR1 SGHTA and CDR2 FQGTGA. This CDR3 is 15 amino acids long. V lost 0 bases to trimming and J lost 5 bases, with 13 bases between them. In DNA, the CDR3 is TGTGCCAGCAGCTTAACAGCAGGGGTAGAGGAGACCCAGTACTTC. It specifies CASSLTAGVEETQYF.

The genes are TRBV4-1 and TRBJ1-5; 7 bases match TRBD1. V shed 7 bases and J 6 bases; nucleotides not matched to a gene: 12. From germline, CDR1 is MGHRA and CDR2 YSYEKL. CDR3 length: 15 residues. The CDR3 here is CASTSRTGEGQPQHF. The CDR3 region has the DNA TGCGCCAGCACGAGTCGAACAGGGGAAGGTCAGCCCCAGCATTTT.

The V and J genes are TRBV5-1 and TRBJ2-5; D possibly corresponds to TRBD1 (5 bases). V was trimmed by 4 bases and J by 2 bases, leaving 15 bases between them. Germline CDR1 and CDR2: SGHRS and YFSETQ. The length of the CDR3 is 15 residues. In nucleotides, the CDR3 is TGCGCCAGCAGCCTCCGCCTTGGGGCTCAAGAGACCCAGTACTTC. It codes for CASSLRLGAQETQYF.

The chain employs TRBV28 and TRBJ1-5, with 7 positions matching TRBD1. The CDR3 extends over 14 amino acids. CDR1 and CDR2 from the germline V gene are MDHEN and SYDVKM. Trimming took 2 bases from V and 6 from J; bases not matched to a gene: 4. CDR3 DNA sequence: TGTGCCAGCAGTTTAACCGACAGGGTTCAGCCCCAGCATTTT. This encodes CASSLTDRVQPQHF.

The V and J genes are TRBV19 and TRBJ2-5; 13 bases map to TRBD2. Germline CDR1 is LNHDA and CDR2 is SQIVND (reference sequence). The CDR3 sequence is 17 residues long. The V and J ends lost 1 base and 3 bases, in that order; junction bases with no gene match: 5. The CDR3 region is CASSIGLGLAGEETQYF. CDR3 nucleotides: TGTGCCAGTAGTATAGGTCTCGGACTAGCGGGGGAAGAGACCCAGTACTTC. Using reference TRBV19 and TRBJ2-5 for the parts outside the CDR3, the full variable domain is DGGITQSPKYLFRKEGQNVTLSCEQNLNHDAMYWYRQDPGQGLRLIYYSQIVNDFQKGDIAEGYSVSREKKESFPLTVTSAQKNPTAFYLCASSIGLGLAGEETQYFGPGTRLLVL.

This chain links TRBV5-1 with TRBJ1-3; weak D call: TRBD1 (6 bases). Germline CDR1 and CDR2: SGHRS and YFSETQ. The CDR3 totals 15 residues. Trimming took 4 bases from V and 0 from J, leaving 11 bases between them. The CDR3 DNA sequence: TGCGCCAGCAGCGAACAGGGCGCCTCTGGAAACACCATATATTTT. It is translated as CASSEQGASGNTIYF. The full variable domain, in which reference TRBV5-1 and TRBJ1-3 provide the parts outside the CDR3, is KAGVTQTPRYLIKTRGQQVTLSCSPISGHRSVSWYQQTPGQGLQFLFEYFSETQRNKGNFPGRFSGRQFSNSRSEMNVSTLELGDSALYLCASSEQGASGNTIYFGEGSWLTVV.

The chain has TRBV9 and TRBJ2-7; D call uncertain. Deletions cut 4 bases from V and 0 bases from J, with 8 bases between. Germline-derived CDR1 and CDR2 are SGDLS and YYNGEE. The CDR3 totals 13 residues. The CDR3 loop reads CASSRAVSYEQYF. CDR3 coding DNA: TGTGCCAGCAGCCGCGCCGTCTCCTACGAGCAGTACTTC.

V usage is TRBV19 and J usage is TRBJ1-1; D might be TRBD1 (6 bases). The germline V and J ends were trimmed by 7 bases and 0 bases, with 18 bases remaining between them. Germline V lookup: CDR1 LNHDA, CDR2 SQIVND (reference sequence). The CDR3 covers 16 residues. The CDR3 nucleotides read TGTGCCAGTACCCTGACAGGCCTGAGTATGAACACTGAAGCTTTCTTT. It codes for CASTLTGLSMNTEAFF. The full variable domain, in which reference TRBV19 and TRBJ1-1 provide the parts outside the CDR3, is DGGITQSPKYLFRKEGQNVTLSCEQNLNHDAMYWYRQDPGQGLRLIYYSQIVNDFQKGDIAEGYSVSREKKESFPLTVTSAQKNPTAFYLCASTLTGLSMNTEAFFGQGTRLTVV.

The J gene is TRBJ2-2, the V gene TRBV6-6; 10 nucleotides line up with TRBD1. With 6 bases clipped from V and 5 bases from J, the junction kept 6 bases outside the gene matches. This CDR3 is 15 amino acids long. Germline lookup yields CDR1 MNHNY and CDR2 SVGAGI (reference sequence). CDR3 DNA: TGTGCCAGCAGCCCTCGGGACAGGGGTACCGGGGAGCTGTTTTTT. Translation gives CASSPRDRGTGELFF.

This sequence joins TRBV11-2 and TRBJ1-2, with no clear D. Germline values: CDR1 SGHAT, CDR2 FQNNGV. V gave up 6 bases and J gave up 9 bases, with 17 bases separating them. CDR3 length: 13 amino acids. The CDR3 region is CASSNKGSIRYTF. CDR3 sequence (DNA): TGTGCCAGCAGTAATAAAGGGAGTATACGCTACACCTTC.